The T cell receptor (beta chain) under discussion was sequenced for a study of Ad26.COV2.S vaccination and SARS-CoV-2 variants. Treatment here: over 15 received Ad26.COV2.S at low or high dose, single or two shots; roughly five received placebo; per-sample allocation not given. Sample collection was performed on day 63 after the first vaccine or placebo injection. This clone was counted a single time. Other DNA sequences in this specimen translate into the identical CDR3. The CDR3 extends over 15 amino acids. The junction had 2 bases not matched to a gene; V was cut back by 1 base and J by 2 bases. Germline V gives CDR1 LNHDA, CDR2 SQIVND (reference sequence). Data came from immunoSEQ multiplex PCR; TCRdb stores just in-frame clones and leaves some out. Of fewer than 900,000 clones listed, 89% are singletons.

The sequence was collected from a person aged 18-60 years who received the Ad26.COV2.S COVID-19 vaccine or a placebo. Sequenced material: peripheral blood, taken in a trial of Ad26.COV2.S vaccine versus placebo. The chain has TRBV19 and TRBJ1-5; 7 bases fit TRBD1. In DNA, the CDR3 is TGTGCCAGTAGTATAGGAGGGGGCGGCAATCAGCCCCAGCATTTT. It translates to CASSIGGGGNQPQHF.